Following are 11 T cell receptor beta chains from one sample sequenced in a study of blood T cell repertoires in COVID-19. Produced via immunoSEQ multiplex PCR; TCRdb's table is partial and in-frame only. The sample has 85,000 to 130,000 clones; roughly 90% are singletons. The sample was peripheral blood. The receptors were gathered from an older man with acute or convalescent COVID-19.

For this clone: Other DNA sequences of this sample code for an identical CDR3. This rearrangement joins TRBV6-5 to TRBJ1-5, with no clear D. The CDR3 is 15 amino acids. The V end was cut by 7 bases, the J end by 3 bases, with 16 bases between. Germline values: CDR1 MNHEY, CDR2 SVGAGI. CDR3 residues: CASTRSDSYNQPQHF. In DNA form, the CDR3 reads TGTGCCAGCACCCGATCAGATTCTTACAATCAGCCCCAGCATTTT.

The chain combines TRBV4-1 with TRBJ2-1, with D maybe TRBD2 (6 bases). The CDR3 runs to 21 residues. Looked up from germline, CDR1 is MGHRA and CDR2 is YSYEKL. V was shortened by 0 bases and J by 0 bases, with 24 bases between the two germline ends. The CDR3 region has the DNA TGCGCCAGCAGCCAAGAGCCCCCCACCGGCGGGGAATTTGGCTCCTACAATGAGCAGTTCTTC. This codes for CASSQEPPTGGEFGSYNEQFF.

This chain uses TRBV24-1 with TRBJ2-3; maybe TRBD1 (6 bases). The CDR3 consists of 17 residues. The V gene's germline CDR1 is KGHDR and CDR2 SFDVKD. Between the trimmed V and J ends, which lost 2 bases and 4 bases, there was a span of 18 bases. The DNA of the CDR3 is TGTGCCACCAGTGATTCGCAGGGGCCCGCGGTCGCAGATACGCAGTATTTT. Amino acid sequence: CATSDSQGPAVADTQYF.

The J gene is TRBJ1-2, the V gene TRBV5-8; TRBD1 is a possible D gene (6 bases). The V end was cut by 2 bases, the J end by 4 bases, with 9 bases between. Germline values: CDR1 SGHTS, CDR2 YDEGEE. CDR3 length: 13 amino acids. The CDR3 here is CASSFTGSYGYTF. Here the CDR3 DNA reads TGTGCCAGCAGCTTCACAGGGAGCTATGGCTACACCTTC. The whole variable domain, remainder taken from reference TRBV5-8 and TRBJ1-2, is EAGVTQSPTHLIKTRGQQATLRCSPISGHTSVYWYQQALGLGLQFLLWYDEGEERNRGNFPPRFSGRQFPNYSSELNVNALELEDSALYLCASSFTGSYGYTFGSGTRLTVV.

The chain's CDR3 is CASSEFVDRQPQHF. CDR3 nucleotides: TGTGCCAGCAGTGAATTCGTGGACAGACAGCCCCAGCATTTT. This chain uses TRBV6-1 with TRBJ1-5; D perhaps matches TRBD1 (6 bases). The length of the CDR3 is 14 residues. Germline V gene sequence: CDR1 MNHNS, CDR2 SASEGT. Trimming stripped 2 bases from V and 7 bases from J, with 12 bases between.

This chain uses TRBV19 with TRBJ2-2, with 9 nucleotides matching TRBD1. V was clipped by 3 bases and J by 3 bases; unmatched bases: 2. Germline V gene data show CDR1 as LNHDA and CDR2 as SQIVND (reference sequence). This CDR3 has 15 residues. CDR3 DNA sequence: TGTGCCAGTAGTATTGGGGACAGGGACACCGGGGAGCTGTTTTTT. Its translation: CASSIGDRDTGELFF.

The CDR3, as DNA: TGTGCCATCGGAGGAGGGCCTAGCAATCAGCCCCAGCATTTT. Translating gives CAIGGGPSNQPQHF. V is TRBV10-3 and J is TRBJ1-5, with D unresolved. The V and J ends lost 8 bases and 0 bases respectively, with 11 bases between them. Germline-derived CDR1 and CDR2 are ENHRY and SYGVKD. This CDR3 spans 14 amino acids.

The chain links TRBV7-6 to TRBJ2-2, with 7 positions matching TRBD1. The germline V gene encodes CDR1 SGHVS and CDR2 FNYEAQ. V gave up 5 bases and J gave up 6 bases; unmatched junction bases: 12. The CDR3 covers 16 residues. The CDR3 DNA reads TGTGCCAGCAGCAGCCGACAGGGTGGGGAGTCCGGGGAGCTGTTTTTT. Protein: CASSSRQGGESGELFF.

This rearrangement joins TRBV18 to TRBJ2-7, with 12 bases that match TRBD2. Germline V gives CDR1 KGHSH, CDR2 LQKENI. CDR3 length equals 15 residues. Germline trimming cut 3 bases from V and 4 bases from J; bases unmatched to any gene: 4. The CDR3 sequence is CASSPTGTSGYEQYF. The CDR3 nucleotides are TGTGCCAGCTCACCCACCGGGACTAGCGGGTACGAGCAGTACTTC.

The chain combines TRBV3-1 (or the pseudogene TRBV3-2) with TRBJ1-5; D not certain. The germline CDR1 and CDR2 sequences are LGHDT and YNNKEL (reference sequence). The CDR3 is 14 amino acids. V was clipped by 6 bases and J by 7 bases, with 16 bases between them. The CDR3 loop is CASSLGGGPQPQHF. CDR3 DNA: TGTGCCAGCAGTCTGGGCGGAGGGCCACAGCCCCAGCATTTT.

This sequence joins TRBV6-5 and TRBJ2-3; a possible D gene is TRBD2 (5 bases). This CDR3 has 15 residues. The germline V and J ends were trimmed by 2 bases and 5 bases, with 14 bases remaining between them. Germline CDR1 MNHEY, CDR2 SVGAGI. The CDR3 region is CASSYGSNSGDTQYF. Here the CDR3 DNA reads TGTGCCAGCAGTTACGGGAGCAACTCAGGAGATACGCAGTATTTT.